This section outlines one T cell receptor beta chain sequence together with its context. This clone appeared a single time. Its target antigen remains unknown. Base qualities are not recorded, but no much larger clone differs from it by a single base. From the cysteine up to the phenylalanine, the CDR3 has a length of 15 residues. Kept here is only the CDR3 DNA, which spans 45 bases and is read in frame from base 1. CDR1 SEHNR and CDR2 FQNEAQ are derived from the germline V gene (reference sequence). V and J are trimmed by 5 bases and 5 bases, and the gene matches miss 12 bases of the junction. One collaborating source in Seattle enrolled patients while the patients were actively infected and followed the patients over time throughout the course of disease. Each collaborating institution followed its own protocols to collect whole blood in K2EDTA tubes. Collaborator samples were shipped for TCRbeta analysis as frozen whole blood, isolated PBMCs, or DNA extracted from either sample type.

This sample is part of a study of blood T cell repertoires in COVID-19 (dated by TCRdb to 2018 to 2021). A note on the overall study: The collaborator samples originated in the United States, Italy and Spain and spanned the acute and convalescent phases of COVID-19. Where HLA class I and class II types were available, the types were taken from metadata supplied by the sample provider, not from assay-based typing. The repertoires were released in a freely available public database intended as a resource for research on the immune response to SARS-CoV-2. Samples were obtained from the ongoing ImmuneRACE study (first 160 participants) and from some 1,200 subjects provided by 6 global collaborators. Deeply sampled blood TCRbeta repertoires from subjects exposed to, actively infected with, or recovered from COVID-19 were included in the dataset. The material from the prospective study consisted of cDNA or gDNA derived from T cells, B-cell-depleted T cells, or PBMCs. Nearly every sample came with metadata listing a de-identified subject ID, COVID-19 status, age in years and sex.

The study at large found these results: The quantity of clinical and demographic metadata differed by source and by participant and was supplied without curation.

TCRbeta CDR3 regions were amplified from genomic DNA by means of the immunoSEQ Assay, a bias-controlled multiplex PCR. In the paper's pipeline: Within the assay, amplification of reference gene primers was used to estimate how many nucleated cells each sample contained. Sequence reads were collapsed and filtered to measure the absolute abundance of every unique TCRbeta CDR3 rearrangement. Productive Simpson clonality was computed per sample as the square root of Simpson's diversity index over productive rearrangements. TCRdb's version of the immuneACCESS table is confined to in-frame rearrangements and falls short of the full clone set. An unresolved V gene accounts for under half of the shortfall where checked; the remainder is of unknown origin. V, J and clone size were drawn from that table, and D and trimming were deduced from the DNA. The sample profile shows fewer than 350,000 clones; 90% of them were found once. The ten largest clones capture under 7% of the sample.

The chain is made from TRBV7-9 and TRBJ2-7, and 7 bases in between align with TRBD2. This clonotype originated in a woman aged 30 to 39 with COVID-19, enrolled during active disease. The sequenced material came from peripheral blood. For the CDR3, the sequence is CASSPWGGRTDEQYF. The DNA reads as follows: TGTGCCAGCAGCCCGTGGGGCGGGAGAACCGACGAGCAGTACTTC.